These 14 T cell receptor beta chains were all obtained from the same sample, sequenced in a study of Ad26.COV2.S vaccination and SARS-CoV-2 variants. Noted treatment: 15 to 20 received Ad26.COV2.S at low or high dose, single or two shots; 5 received placebo; per-sample allocation not given. Each sample was drawn 63 days after the first injection (of vaccine or placebo). The method was immunoSEQ multiplex PCR; TCRdb's version includes in-frame clones alone and lacks a portion of them. The sample contains about 440,000 clones, 90% of which appear only once. Sequenced here: peripheral blood, sampled in a trial of Ad26.COV2.S vaccine versus placebo. The receptors stem from a person between 18 and 59 years old who received the Ad26.COV2.S COVID-19 vaccine or a placebo.

The chain has TRBV10-3 and TRBJ1-4; D is unresolved. The CDR3 consists of 14 residues. V shed 3 bases and J shed 3 bases, with 8 bases lying between them. Germline values: CDR1 ENHRY, CDR2 SYGVKD. The CDR3 spells CAISDNRANEKLFF. The CDR3 DNA reads TGTGCCATCAGTGATAATCGGGCTAATGAAAAACTGTTTTTT.

The V call is TRBV29-1, the J call TRBJ1-1; the D gene is possibly TRBD1 (5 bases). Trimming took 6 bases from V and 6 from J, leaving 14 bases between them. Germline V gives CDR1 SQVTM, CDR2 ANQGSEA. The length of the CDR3 is 12 residues. In DNA, the CDR3 is TGCAGCGTCGTTGACAGAAGTGCTGAAGCTTTCTTT. Translated, it gives CSVVDRSAEAFF.

CDR3 residues: CAWSTRENIETQYF. The CDR3 DNA sequence: TGTGCCTGGAGTACCCGAGAGAATATAGAGACCCAGTACTTC. J is TRBJ2-5 and V is TRBV30; D is ambiguous. The germline V and J ends were trimmed by 2 bases and 4 bases, with 14 bases remaining between them. Germline loops: CDR1 GTSNPN, CDR2 SVGIG (reference sequence). CDR3 length: 14 amino acids.

The rearrangement joins TRBV5-4 to TRBJ2-3; D is possibly TRBD1 or TRBD2 (5 bases each). With 6 bases removed from V and 2 bases from J, the gap between germline ends came to 13 bases. Germline assignment: CDR1 SGHNT and CDR2 YYREEE (reference sequence). This CDR3 is 14 amino acids long. The CDR3 loop reads CASTASGHTDTQYF. CDR3 sequence (DNA): TGTGCCAGCACAGCCAGCGGACACACAGATACGCAGTATTTT. The full variable domain, its missing parts supplied by reference TRBV5-4 and TRBJ2-3, is ETGVTQSPTHLIKTRGQQVTLRCSSQSGHNTVSWYQQALGQGPQFIFQYYREEENGRGNFPPRFSGLQFPNYSSELNVNALELDDSALYLCASTASGHTDTQYFGPGTRLTVL.

The V and J genes are TRBV28 and TRBJ2-7; possibly TRBD2 for D (5 bases). The CDR3 runs to 14 residues. V was clipped by 6 bases and J by 1 base, with 13 bases between them. CDR1 and CDR2 from the germline V gene are MDHEN and SYDVKM. The CDR3 protein is CASRASGSSYEQYF. The CDR3 DNA sequence: TGTGCCAGCAGGGCAAGCGGAAGTTCCTACGAGCAGTACTTC. The full variable domain, its missing parts supplied by reference TRBV28 and TRBJ2-7, is DVKVTQSSRYLVKRTGEKVFLECVQDMDHENMFWYRQDPGLGLRLIYFSYDVKMKEKGDIPEGYSVSREKKERFSLILESASTNQTSMYLCASRASGSSYEQYFGPGTRLTVT.

This clone showed up just once. The rearrangement joins TRBV24-1 to TRBJ2-1; TRBD1 matches 7 bases. The J segment lost 7 bases and the V segment lost 9 bases, leaving 5 bases of the junction unmatched. CDR1 and CDR2 (germline): KGHDR, SFDVKD. The CDR3 consists of 12 residues. In nucleotides, the CDR3 is TGTGCCACCCGGGACAGAATGAATGAGCAGTTCTTC. It is translated as CATRDRMNEQFF.

This chain connects TRBV7-9 to TRBJ2-7, with a weak D call TRBD2 (5 bases). Trimming took 4 bases from V and 0 from J, leaving 16 bases between them. Germline lookup yields CDR1 SEHNR and CDR2 FQNEAQ (reference sequence). The CDR3 length is 16 residues. CDR3 in amino acids: CASSSLGPSSSYEQYF. The CDR3 nucleotides are TGTGCCAGCAGCTCTTTAGGGCCTAGCTCCTCCTACGAGCAGTACTTC.

In its sample, this clone was seen once. In DNA, the CDR3 is TGTGCCAGCATTTTGAGAACTAGCGGGAGATATGAGCAGTTCTTC. This translates into CASILRTSGRYEQFF. The chain joins TRBV28 to TRBJ2-1; TRBD2 aligns across 11 bases. The V segment lost 7 bases and the J segment 8 bases; nucleotides outside the gene matches: 10. This CDR3 comprises 15 residues. Germline V lookup: CDR1 MDHEN, CDR2 SYDVKM.

CDR3 sequence reads: CASTRLTSGNNEQFF. CDR3 coding DNA: TGTGCCAGCACCCGATTGACTAGCGGGAACAATGAGCAGTTCTTC. This chain joins TRBV7-6 and TRBJ2-1; 11 nucleotides line up with TRBD2. Germline assignment: CDR1 SGHVS and CDR2 FNYEAQ. With 7 bases clipped from V and 5 bases from J, the junction kept 7 bases outside the gene matches. This CDR3 is built from 15 residues. Combining the CDR3 with reference TRBV7-6 and TRBJ2-1 gives the whole variable domain GAGVSQSPRYKVTKRGQDVALRCDPISGHVSLYWYRQALGQGPEFLTYFNYEAQQDKSGLPNDRFSAERPEGSISTLTIQRTEQRDSAMYRCASTRLTSGNNEQFFGPGTRLTVL.

This sequence joins TRBV7-2 and TRBJ1-6; TRBD1 aligns across 10 bases. V was pared by 3 bases and J by 7 bases, with 3 bases of the junction left unmatched. In germline, CDR1 is SGHTA, CDR2 FQGNSA. The CDR3 length is 15 residues. Written as DNA, the CDR3 is TGTGCCAGCAGCTTCCGGGGACAGGGGAATTCACCCCTCCACTTT. It yields the protein CASSFRGQGNSPLHF. Together with reference TRBV7-2 and TRBJ1-6, the CDR3 gives the full variable domain: GAGVSQSPSNKVTEKGKDVELRCDPISGHTALYWYRQSLGQGLEFLIYFQGNSAPDKSGLPSDRFSAERTGGSVSTLTIQRTQQEDSAVYLCASSFRGQGNSPLHFGNGTRLTVT.

The chain joins TRBV27 to TRBJ1-2; D is unresolved. The CDR3 extends over 13 amino acids. The germline V gene encodes CDR1 MNHEY and CDR2 SMNVEV (reference sequence). V was shortened by 3 bases and J by 4 bases, with 9 bases between the two germline ends. CDR3 protein: CASSFGKFYGYTF. The CDR3 coding sequence is TGTGCCAGCAGTTTTGGGAAGTTCTATGGCTACACCTTC.

This chain's CDR3 is CASSSRPGAQYTGELFF. The CDR3 coding sequence is TGTGCCAGCAGCTCCCGTCCCGGAGCCCAATACACCGGGGAGCTGTTTTTT. This chain connects TRBV7-9 to TRBJ2-2; no clear D gene. CDR1 SEHNR and CDR2 FQNEAQ come from the germline V gene (reference sequence). Trimming pared 4 bases from V and 3 bases from J, leaving 18 bases between. CDR3 size: 17 residues.

CDR3 loop: CASSIVGFGYTF. Written as DNA, the CDR3 is TGTGCCAGTAGTATAGTAGGGTTTGGCTACACCTTC. V usage is TRBV19 and J usage is TRBJ1-2; D is unresolved. CDR3 size: 12 residues. Germline CDR1 reads LNHDA; CDR2 reads SQIVND (reference sequence). Trimming removed 1 base from V and 7 bases from J, with 7 bases in between.

V gene TRBV28 combines with J gene TRBJ2-3, with 8 bases that match TRBD1. The CDR3 extends over 16 amino acids. The ends lost 3 bases at V and 3 bases at J; junction bases unmatched: 8. CDR1 is MDHEN and CDR2 is SYDVKM in the germline V gene. DNA of the CDR3: TGTGCCAGCAGTTTCCTACCGGGACAGGTGACAGATACGCAGTATTTT. Translated: CASSFLPGQVTDTQYF.